Listed below are T cell receptor beta chains from one sample, sequenced in a study of cytomegalovirus exposure and HLA in healthy donors. Sequencing was performed with immunoSEQ multiplex PCR; in TCRdb, only in-frame clones are kept and a portion is missing. The data contain about 160,000 clones, roughly 85% of them singletons. Sequenced: PBMCs. These receptors came from a woman aged 50 to 65 in good health and CMV-seronegative. Both conserved end residues are part of each CDR3. D genes are given only for firm matches. Rows may omit the clone size; those that give it use once, few, many or a size class.

TRBD2	NA	TRBJ2-1	TRBV25-1	CASSGLRGNGFF	TGTGCCAGCAGTGGGCTGCGGGGGAACGGGTTCTTC
NA	NA	TRBJ1-1	TRBV7-9	CASSQVSGRNTEAFF	TGTGCCAGCAGCCAAGTCTCCGGGAGGAACACTGAAGCTTTCTTT
NA	NA	TRBJ2-1	TRBV15	CAISGTFSYNEQFF	TGTGCCATCTCCGGGACATTCTCCTACAATGAGCAGTTCTTC
TRBD1	few	TRBJ1-4	TRBV7-9	CASSLDRGHEKLFF	TGTGCCAGCAGTTTAGACAGGGGGCATGAAAAACTGTTTTTT
TRBD1	once	TRBJ2-1	TRBV5-5	CASSLGQGVSYNEQFF	TGTGCCAGCAGCTTGGGGCAGGGGGTTTCCTACAATGAGCAGTTCTTC
NA	NA	TRBJ2-4	TRBV10-3	CAISAEGLGAKNIQYF	TGTGCCATCAGTGCGGAGGGGCTAGGTGCCAAAAACATTCAGTACTTC
TRBD2	NA	TRBJ2-7	TRBV5-1	CASSLVSGGPSSYEQYF	TGCGCCAGCAGCTTGGTAAGCGGGGGGCCCTCCTCCTACGAGCAGTACTTC
TRBD2	NA	TRBJ2-5	TRBV9	CASSALPGTSGSYPWGETQYF	TGTGCCAGCAGCGCACTGCCAGGGACTAGCGGGAGTTACCCCTGGGGAGAGACCCAGTACTTC
NA	NA	TRBJ2-5	TRBV5-8	CASNQNGGTQYF	TGTGCCAGCAACCAAAACGGCGGGACCCAGTACTTC
NA	once	TRBJ1-1	TRBV28	CASSLSIYTEAFF	TGTGCCAGCAGTTTATCCATTTACACTGAAGCTTTCTTT
NA	NA	TRBJ2-5	TRBV9	CASSSMRGRLETQYF	TGTGCCAGCAGCTCCATGCGTGGGAGACTAGAGACCCAGTACTTC